This is a list of T cell receptor beta chains from one sample in a study of T cells in Graves' hyperthyroidism and ophthalmopathy. TCRdb re-analysed the multiplex PCR reads in MiXCR, keeping a single row per CDR3 protein. Here the sample spans more than 500,000 distinct CDR3 sequences, around 15% being singletons. The sequencing input was blood. The receptors were sampled from a woman under 40 with Graves' ophthalmopathy. CDR3s include the opening cysteine and the closing phenylalanine or tryptophan. Each record gives: CDR3 protein, J gene, V gene.

CDR3 protein: CASSLDRPGTEAFF
J gene: TRBJ1-1
V gene: TRBV12-3/TRBV12-4

CDR3 protein: CASSPRTSLAGDGNTQYF
J gene: TRBJ2-3
V gene: TRBV27

CDR3 protein: CSVQDISTDTQYF
J gene: TRBJ2-3
V gene: TRBV29-1

CDR3 protein: CASSLVWGPGETQYF
J gene: TRBJ2-5
V gene: TRBV7-2

CDR3 protein: CASSYSRTGGTTEAFF
J gene: TRBJ1-1
V gene: TRBV6-6

CDR3 protein: CASMDSALAQPQHF
J gene: TRBJ1-5
V gene: TRBV19

CDR3 protein: CASSEDRDTEAFF
J gene: TRBJ1-1
V gene: TRBV18

CDR3 protein: CASSGSGGNTEAFF
J gene: TRBJ1-1
V gene: TRBV5-6

CDR3 protein: CASSSRLAEWGTDTQYF
J gene: TRBJ2-3
V gene: TRBV6-2/TRBV6-3

CDR3 protein: CASSLVLAGGPSYEQYF
J gene: TRBJ2-7
V gene: TRBV5-1

CDR3 protein: CAISDLIRENTEAFF
J gene: TRBJ1-1
V gene: TRBV10-3

CDR3 protein: CASSLGGPQETQYF
J gene: TRBJ2-5
V gene: TRBV28

CDR3 protein: CASSSEGDQETQYF
J gene: TRBJ2-5
V gene: TRBV28

CDR3 protein: CASSLDSQTNRGEKLFF
J gene: TRBJ1-4
V gene: TRBV5-1

CDR3 protein: CARGSGTSGYTF
J gene: TRBJ1-2
V gene: TRBV30

CDR3 protein: CSVVQGLMNTEAFF
J gene: TRBJ1-1
V gene: TRBV29-1

CDR3 protein: CASSVGLAGVEETQYF
J gene: TRBJ2-5
V gene: TRBV9

CDR3 protein: CASSPSIGSSYNEQFF
J gene: TRBJ2-1
V gene: TRBV6-1

CDR3 protein: CSARDTLRYEQYF
J gene: TRBJ2-7
V gene: TRBV20-1

CDR3 protein: CASSQEWDEQFF
J gene: TRBJ2-1
V gene: TRBV4-2

CDR3 protein: CASSLLLAGGPHSYEQYF
J gene: TRBJ2-7
V gene: TRBV14

CDR3 protein: CASSSPGSGSPHNERFF
J gene: TRBJ2-1
V gene: TRBV27

CDR3 protein: CASSPPSGSINEQFF
J gene: TRBJ2-1
V gene: TRBV18

CDR3 protein: CASSVGGGSEQFF
J gene: TRBJ2-1
V gene: TRBV9

CDR3 protein: CSVDTGTADTQYF
J gene: TRBJ2-3
V gene: TRBV29-1

CDR3 protein: CSARVGAGGIYEQFF
J gene: TRBJ2-1
V gene: TRBV20-1

CDR3 protein: CAWSLQGGAGYTF
J gene: TRBJ1-2
V gene: TRBV30

CDR3 protein: CSARALDRPTDTQYF
J gene: TRBJ2-3
V gene: TRBV20-1

CDR3 protein: CASSGTTEQYF
J gene: TRBJ2-7
V gene: TRBV18

CDR3 protein: CASSQDRNYNEQFF
J gene: TRBJ2-1
V gene: TRBV4-3